Following are 5 T cell receptor beta chains from one sample sequenced in a study of cytotoxic CD8 clonotypes in ibrutinib-treated CLL. Assay: immunoSEQ multiplex PCR; the TCRdb copy retains only in-frame clones and omits some. The sample records around 130,000 clones, under 90% being singletons. The sequencing here drew on PBMCs, taken after 24 months of ibrutinib treatment. Every receptor here comes from a human donor with chronic lymphocytic leukemia.

The chain carries TRBV27 and TRBJ2-7; possible D gene TRBD1, 6 bases. The germline V gene encodes CDR1 MNHEY and CDR2 SMNVEV (reference sequence). CDR3 length: 15 amino acids. V lost 5 bases, J lost 3 bases, and 17 bases lay in between. The CDR3 loop is CASSEQGPGNYEQYF. In nucleotides, the CDR3 is TGTGCCAGCAGTGAACAGGGCCCCGGGAACTACGAGCAGTACTTC.

The chain has TRBV19 and TRBJ1-6; tentative D call: TRBD1 (6 bases). The CDR3 extends over 15 amino acids. Trimming left V 7 bases short and J 8 bases short, with 18 bases between. CDR1 and CDR2 from the germline V gene are LNHDA and SQIVND (reference sequence). Here the CDR3 reads CASTQGLAGDSPLHF. The DNA of the CDR3 is TGTGCCAGTACCCAGGGACTTGCAGGGGATTCACCCCTCCACTTT. The variable domain in full, completed from reference TRBV19 and TRBJ1-6, reads DGGITQSPKYLFRKEGQNVTLSCEQNLNHDAMYWYRQDPGQGLRLIYYSQIVNDFQKGDIAEGYSVSREKKESFPLTVTSAQKNPTAFYLCASTQGLAGDSPLHFGNGTRLTVT.

The chain recombines TRBV6-5 with TRBJ1-6, with 7 bases aligning to TRBD1. Germline values: CDR1 MNHEY, CDR2 SVGAGI. V lost 5 bases to trimming and J lost 8 bases; unmatched junction nucleotides: 6. The CDR3 has 14 residues. CDR3 DNA sequence: TGTGCCAGCAGTATTCCGGGACAGTATTCACCCCTCCACTTT. It encodes CASSIPGQYSPLHF.

The rearrangement joins TRBV25-1 to TRBJ1-6, with D maybe TRBD1 (6 bases). Germline CDR1 MGHDK, CDR2 SYGVNS. The V gene lost 8 bases and the J gene lost 0 bases, with 11 bases spanning the gap. This CDR3 is built from 15 residues. CDR3 in amino acids: CASRQQGSYNSPLHF. The CDR3 nucleotides are TGTGCCAGCCGGCAACAGGGCTCCTATAATTCACCCCTCCACTTT.

The J gene is TRBJ1-1, the V gene TRBV9; a possible D gene is TRBD1 (5 bases). V was shortened by 2 bases and J by 4 bases, with 18 bases between the two germline ends. The CDR3 length is 16 residues. Germline values: CDR1 SGDLS, CDR2 YYNGEE. The CDR3 here is CASSVMGTPLGTEAFF. The DNA for the CDR3 is TGTGCCAGCAGCGTGATGGGGACGCCCTTGGGCACTGAAGCTTTCTTT.